One sample yielded the 6 T cell receptor beta chains listed below, sequenced in a study of blood T cell repertoires in COVID-19. Profiling relied on immunoSEQ multiplex PCR, and the TCRdb table lists in-frame clones only, not all of them. The sample includes roughly 210,000 clones, about nine tenths seen only once; the top ten take 7.2%. The sequencing input was PBMCs or T cells enriched from blood (not recorded which). The origin of the receptors is a man aged 30 to 45 in a cohort exposed to, infected with or recovered from COVID-19 (not recorded which).

J is TRBJ2-7 and V is TRBV25-1; 9 nucleotides match TRBD1. The CDR3 has 15 residues. From germline, CDR1 is MGHDK and CDR2 SYGVNS. Losses at the gene ends were 7 bases for V and 3 bases for J; bases not matched to a gene: 10. The CDR3 DNA sequence: TGTGCCAGCACGAGTTGGGGACAGGGACTCTACGAGCAGTACTTC. The encoded protein is CASTSWGQGLYEQYF.

This chain joins TRBV2 and TRBJ2-7, with 7 bases matching TRBD1. Unmatched junction bases numbered 11, after V lost 6 bases and J lost 3 bases. CDR1 and CDR2 from the germline V gene are SNHLY and FYNNEI. The CDR3 loop spans 15 amino acids. CDR3 bases: TGTGCCAGCAGGTCCGGGACAGAGAATTTCTACGAGCAGTACTTC. This gives the protein CASRSGTENFYEQYF.

The chain joins TRBV5-1 to TRBJ1-1; D uncertain. Deletions cut 4 bases from V and 1 base from J, with 14 bases between. CDR1 and CDR2 from the germline V gene are SGHRS and YFSETQ. CDR3 length: 15 residues. CDR3 region: CASSTRRGENTEAFF. The CDR3 DNA reads as TGCGCCAGCAGCACCCGGCGCGGGGAGAACACTGAAGCTTTCTTT. The variable domain in full, completed from reference TRBV5-1 and TRBJ1-1, reads KAGVTQTPRYLIKTRGQQVTLSCSPISGHRSVSWYQQTPGQGLQFLFEYFSETQRNKGNFPGRFSGRQFSNSRSEMNVSTLELGDSALYLCASSTRRGENTEAFFGQGTRLTVV.

On this clone: One end of the junction is discordant with germline, which a read error may explain. The chain recombines TRBV9 with TRBJ1-1; the D is unclear. Germline CDR1 and CDR2: SGDLS and YYNGEE. The CDR3 has 11 amino acids. The CDR3 is CASSPHRTGGF. CDR3 nucleotide sequence: TGTGCCAGCAGCCCCCACCGAACGGGAGGGTTT.

The chain employs TRBV6-5 and TRBJ2-7, with D perhaps matching TRBD1 (5 bases). In germline, CDR1 is MNHEY, CDR2 SVGAGI. V was pared by 4 bases and J by 5 bases, with 18 bases between. The CDR3 extends over 15 amino acids. The DNA for the CDR3 is TGTGCCAGCAGTTTAGTGGGTCTCTCAGGGAACGAGCAGTACTTC. Its protein product is CASSLVGLSGNEQYF.

The chain has TRBV5-6 and TRBJ2-1; D unclear. V lost 0 bases to trimming and J lost 3 bases, with 10 bases between them. CDR3 length: 15 amino acids. Germline V gene sequence: CDR1 SGHDT, CDR2 YYEEEE. The DNA of the CDR3 is TGTGCCAGCAGCTTGGTAAATATACTCTACAATGAGCAGTTCTTC. Translation gives CASSLVNILYNEQFF. The full variable domain, with the rest looked up from reference TRBV5-6 and TRBJ2-1, is DAGVTQSPTHLIKTRGQQVTLRCSPKSGHDTVSWYQQALGQGPQFIFQYYEEEERQRGNFPDRFSGHQFPNYSSELNVNALLLGDSALYLCASSLVNILYNEQFFGPGTRLTVL.